These 31 T cell receptor beta chains share one sample of origin, sequenced in a study of blood T cells in healthy people across ages. A second about 7 to 12 cycle PCR used barcoded and J-beta primers. TCRdb reanalysed the 5' RACE reads using MiXCR and keeps one entry per CDR3 protein. The data show 950,000 to 1,200,000 distinct CDR3 sequences, with roughly two fifths seen just once and over 10% held by the top ten. Source material: blood. Every receptor here comes from a man aged 18 to 29 in good health.

The chain couples TRBV6-1 to TRBJ1-6; 7 bases are a match to TRBD1. Germline-derived CDR1 and CDR2 are MNHNS and SASEGT. Losses at the gene ends were 1 base for V and 7 bases for J; bases not matched to a gene: 4. CDR3 length equals 15 residues. As DNA, the CDR3 is TGTGCCAGCAGTGAAGTAGGGACAGCAAATTCACCCCTCCACTTT. Residues: CASSEVGTANSPLHF.

The chain is built from TRBV7-6 and TRBJ2-3; D remains ambiguous. The germline V gene has CDR1 SGHVS and CDR2 FNYEAQ. This CDR3 is 18 amino acids long. V gave up 2 bases and J gave up 1 base, with 19 bases separating them. CDR3 in amino acids: CASSLNPGRGRRTDTQYF. Written as DNA, the CDR3 is TGTGCCAGCAGCTTAAACCCAGGCCGTGGCAGACGCACAGATACGCAGTATTTT.

This clonotype was counted between two and nine times. This CDR3 reads CASSQEPAQYSNQPQHF. DNA of the CDR3: TGTGCCAGCAGCCAAGAGCCGGCTCAATATAGCAATCAGCCCCAGCATTTT. The rearrangement links TRBV3-1 to TRBJ1-5; D ambiguous. Germline loops: CDR1 LGHDT, CDR2 YNNKEL (reference sequence). Trimming removed 0 bases at V and 0 bases at J, with 12 bases between. This CDR3 spans 17 amino acids.

This chain uses TRBV9 with TRBJ2-1, with 8 positions matching TRBD2. The CDR3 runs to 16 residues. The germline V gene encodes CDR1 SGDLS and CDR2 YYNGEE. Unmatched junction bases numbered 7, after V lost 4 bases and J lost 1 base. CDR3 region: CASSTTRGGSYNEQFF. The CDR3 nucleotides are TGTGCCAGCAGCACCACTCGGGGGGGGTCCTACAATGAGCAGTTCTTC.

V usage is TRBV6-1 and J usage is TRBJ2-3; 10 positions agree with TRBD2. With 3 bases clipped from V and 2 bases from J, the junction kept 11 bases outside the gene matches. The CDR3 contains 18 residues. Germline CDR1 MNHNS, CDR2 SASEGT. CDR3 in amino acids: CASSEASGGAGDTDTQYF. CDR3 nucleotide sequence: TGTGCCAGCAGTGAGGCTAGCGGGGGCGCAGGGGACACAGATACGCAGTATTTT.

The rearrangement uses TRBV10-3 and TRBJ1-2; 9 bases match TRBD1. There are 17 residues in the CDR3. Per the germline V gene, CDR1 is ENHRY and CDR2 is SYGVKD. The junction had 10 bases not matched to a gene; V was cut back by 3 bases and J by 2 bases. In nucleotides, the CDR3 is TGTGCCATCAGTGACTCAACAGGGGGCTTACAAAACTATGGCTACACCTTC. Protein: CAISDSTGGLQNYGYTF.

The gene calls are TRBV14 and TRBJ2-3, with D perhaps TRBD1 (5 bases). The CDR3 extends over 15 amino acids. Germline loops: CDR1 SGHDN, CDR2 FVKESK. V lost 4 bases and J lost 4, with 15 bases in between. The CDR3 DNA reads as TGTGCCAGCAGCCCGTTGAAGGGGAACCCAGATACGCAGTATTTT. Residues: CASSPLKGNPDTQYF.

In its sample, this clonotype was seen a few times. J is TRBJ2-1 and V is TRBV2; weak D call: TRBD2 (6 bases). The V gene lost 4 bases and the J gene lost 5 bases, with 12 bases spanning the gap. Germline V lookup: CDR1 SNHLY, CDR2 FYNNEI. The CDR3 has 14 residues. DNA for the CDR3: TGTGCCAGCAGTGGAGGGGACTCTAACAATGAGCAGTTCTTC. Translating it yields CASSGGDSNNEQFF. Supplemented by reference TRBV2 and TRBJ2-1, the full variable domain reads EPEVTQTPSHQVTQMGQEVILRCVPISNHLYFYWYRQILGQKVEFLVSFYNNEISEKSEIFDDQFSVERPDGSNFTLKIRSTKLEDSAMYFCASSGGDSNNEQFFGPGTRLTVL.

The V and J genes are TRBV20-1 and TRBJ1-5; D is perhaps TRBD1 (5 bases). Germline V lookup: CDR1 DFQATT, CDR2 SNEGSKA (reference sequence). The CDR3 length is 14 residues. Trimming cost V 5 bases and J 10 bases, with 21 bases left between them. CDR3 sequence: CSAATHDSGGPQHF. In nucleotides, the CDR3 is TGCAGTGCTGCCACCCACGACAGTGGGGGACCCCAGCATTTT.

The chain is built from TRBV29-1 and TRBJ1-1; no reliable D call. The CDR3 extends over 13 amino acids. With 5 bases removed from V and 0 bases from J, the gap between germline ends came to 10 bases. The germline V gene has CDR1 SQVTM and CDR2 ANQGSEA. The CDR3 is CSVSQALNTEAFF. DNA of the CDR3: TGCAGCGTTTCCCAAGCTTTGAACACTGAAGCTTTCTTT.

The V gene is TRBV20-1, the J gene TRBJ1-1, with 7 bases aligning to TRBD1. The CDR3 extends over 14 amino acids. V trimming: 0 bases; J trimming: 2 bases; junction bases outside the gene matches: 3. The germline V gene encodes CDR1 DFQATT and CDR2 SNEGSKA (reference sequence). CDR3 DNA: TGCAGTGCTAGAGACAGGGGGGCAAACACTGAAGCTTTCTTT. Translating gives CSARDRGANTEAFF.

With respect to this clonotype: A read error is possible here, since a much larger clone lies one base away. The chain uses TRBV7-2 and TRBJ2-1; D remains unclear. The CDR3 runs 13 residues. The germline CDR1 and CDR2 sequences are SGHTA and FQGNSA. The germline V and J ends were trimmed by 5 bases and 9 bases, with 14 bases remaining between them. In DNA form, the CDR3 reads TGTGCCAGCAGCGTAGAAGGGTGGAGTGAGCAGTTCTTC. This gives the protein CASSVEGWSEQFF.

V is TRBV2 and J is TRBJ1-2; 8 bases are shared with TRBD1. The J segment lost 3 bases and the V segment lost 4 bases, leaving 4 bases of the junction unmatched. The CDR3 length is 14 residues. Looked up from germline, CDR1 is SNHLY and CDR2 is FYNNEI. CDR3 loop: CASSGTGTDYGYTF. CDR3 bases: TGTGCCAGCAGTGGGACAGGGACGGACTATGGCTACACCTTC.

Only a few counts were recorded for this clonotype. The V gene is TRBV5-6, the J gene TRBJ1-5; no firm D call. The CDR3 sequence is 15 residues long. Germline-derived CDR1 and CDR2 are SGHDT and YYEEEE. Between the trimmed V and J ends, which lost 0 bases and 2 bases, there was a span of 9 bases. CDR3 bases: TGTGCCAGCAGCTTGGGATACGGCGGCAATCAGCCCCAGCATTTT. Its translation is CASSLGYGGNQPQHF. The complete variable domain, with remaining parts taken from reference TRBV5-6 and TRBJ1-5, reads DAGVTQSPTHLIKTRGQQVTLRCSPKSGHDTVSWYQQALGQGPQFIFQYYEEEERQRGNFPDRFSGHQFPNYSSELNVNALLLGDSALYLCASSLGYGGNQPQHFGDGTRLSIL.

This clonotype was picked up a small number of times. This chain connects TRBV12-3 or TRBV12-4 to TRBJ2-3; 10 bases agree with TRBD2. V trimming: 6 bases; J trimming: 4 bases; junction bases outside the gene matches: 7. The CDR3 runs to 15 residues. The CDR3 nucleotides read TGTGCCAGCAGCCCGGAGCGGGGGGGCGCAGATACGCAGTATTTT. This encodes CASSPERGGADTQYF.

The chain employs TRBV7-2 and TRBJ2-7; D is perhaps TRBD1 (6 bases). Trimming shortened V by 5 bases and J by 4 bases, and 18 bases separated the two germline ends. The CDR3 sequence is 15 residues long. Germline V gene data show CDR1 as SGHTA and CDR2 as FQGNSA. The CDR3 here is CASSPGQSVDYEQYF. The CDR3 nucleotides are TGTGCCAGCAGCCCCGGACAGTCTGTGGATTACGAGCAGTACTTC.

The rearrangement links TRBV7-9 to TRBJ1-4; 8 bases match TRBD1. The CDR3 totals 15 residues. V shed 4 bases, J shed 8 bases, and the junction held 9 bases outside the gene matches. Germline V gives CDR1 SEHNR, CDR2 FQNEAQ (reference sequence). In nucleotides, the CDR3 is TGTGCCAGCAGCTACCCAGGGGGCGGCATCGAAAAACTGTTTTTT. As protein: CASSYPGGGIEKLFF.

This clonotype was found a few times. The genes are TRBV2 and TRBJ2-3; TRBD2 might be the D (7 bases). The CDR3 length is 15 residues. From germline, CDR1 is SNHLY and CDR2 FYNNEI. Trimming shortened V by 6 bases and J by 3 bases, and 16 bases separated the two germline ends. The CDR3 region is CASRTTGGFTDTQYF. In nucleotides, the CDR3 is TGTGCCAGCAGGACAACGGGGGGCTTTACAGATACGCAGTATTTT.

This clonotype was seen more than once but under ten times. The junction does not match germline at one end; this may be a read error. Written as DNA, the CDR3 is TGTGCCAGCAACTTATGGCCCTATGGTGAAAAACTGTTTTTT. Translation gives CASNLWPYGEKLFF. This chain connects TRBV7-6 to TRBJ1-4; D gene uncertain. The CDR3 runs 14 residues. Germline V gene sequence: CDR1 SGHVS, CDR2 FNYEAQ. Variable domain in full (rest from reference TRBV7-6 and TRBJ1-4): GAGVSQSPRYKVTKRGQDVALRCDPISGHVSLYWYRQALGQGPEFLTYFNYEAQQDKSGLPNDRFSAERPEGSISTLTIQRTEQRDSAMYRCASNLWPYGEKLFFGSGTQLSVL.

This chain links TRBV6-2 or TRBV6-3 with TRBJ1-5, with 7 bases that match TRBD1. V lost 5 bases to trimming and J lost 1 base; unmatched junction nucleotides: 8. The germline gives CDR1 MNHEY, CDR2 SVGEGT. The CDR3 has 16 amino acids. DNA for the CDR3: TGTGCCAGCAGTCCAGAGGGGGCTCTGAGCAATCAGCCCCAGCATTTT. It encodes CASSPEGALSNQPQHF.

The CDR3 coding sequence is TGTGCCAGCAGCCCCGGGATGGGGAAAGCTTTCTTT. It is translated as CASSPGMGKAFF. The V and J genes are TRBV7-2 and TRBJ1-1; D not resolved. The ends were cut back, 5 bases at V and 9 bases at J, with 13 bases in the middle. Germline-derived CDR1 and CDR2 are SGHTA and FQGNSA. The CDR3 runs 12 residues.

This rearrangement joins TRBV5-1 to TRBJ2-1; TRBD1 matches at 10 bases. Matching the DNA end better, TRBJ2-7 makes the J call doubtful. The V gene's germline CDR1 is SGHRS and CDR2 YFSETQ. The CDR3 has 16 residues. CDR3: CASRSRTGGIYNEQYF. The CDR3 DNA reads TGCGCCAGCAGATCAAGGACAGGGGGGATTTACAATGAGCAGTACTTC.

This clonotype was picked up a small number of times. The gene calls are TRBV6-1 and TRBJ2-7, with D possibly TRBD1 on 5 matching bases. With 6 bases removed from V and 3 bases from J, the gap between germline ends came to 9 bases. Germline CDR1 is MNHNS and CDR2 is SASEGT. The CDR3 contains 12 residues. This chain's CDR3 is CASSETGYEQYF. The CDR3 region has the DNA TGTGCCAGCAGCGAAACAGGCTACGAGCAGTACTTC.

This clonotype was recorded once. The chain uses TRBV15 and TRBJ1-1, with a tentative D call TRBD1 (5 bases). CDR1 is LNHNV and CDR2 is YYDKDF in the germline V gene (reference sequence). V was shortened by 0 bases and J by 10 bases, with 12 bases between the two germline ends. The CDR3 has 13 amino acids. CDR3 in DNA: TGTGCCACCAGCAGAGATGAGACAGCGGCAGCTTTCTTT. Translation gives CATSRDETAAAFF.

This clonotype was seen ten or more times. CDR3 in amino acids: CASHDFGQDPETQYF. The CDR3 nucleotides read TGCGCCAGCCACGATTTCGGACAGGACCCAGAGACCCAGTACTTC. This rearrangement joins TRBV5-1 to TRBJ2-5; 7 bases are shared with TRBD1. In germline, CDR1 is SGHRS, CDR2 YFSETQ. The CDR3 is made up of 15 amino acids. V gave up 7 bases and J gave up 4 bases; unmatched junction bases: 13.

Only a few counts were recorded for this clonotype. The CDR3 region has the DNA TGCAGTGCTAGGGGGATAGGTGAAAAACTGTTTTTT. Translation gives CSARGIGEKLFF. The chain has TRBV20-1 and TRBJ1-4; D unclear. The CDR3 is 12 amino acids. CDR1 and CDR2 (germline): DFQATT, SNEGSKA (reference sequence). Between the trimmed V and J ends, which lost 3 bases and 7 bases, there was a span of 9 bases.

This clonotype came up a few times. V is TRBV12-3 or TRBV12-4 and J is TRBJ2-3; D might be TRBD2 (7 bases). V was shortened by 3 bases and J by 5 bases, with 12 bases between the two germline ends. The length of the CDR3 is 14 residues. CDR3 sequence reads: CASSFGGAIDTQYF. The DNA for the CDR3 is TGTGCCAGCAGTTTTGGGGGGGCCATAGATACGCAGTATTTT.

The rearrangement uses TRBV4-1 and TRBJ2-1; 7 bases line up with TRBD1. The germline CDR1 and CDR2 sequences are MGHRA and YSYEKL. CDR3 length: 15 amino acids. Trimming removed 3 bases from V and 7 bases from J; junction bases left unmatched: 9. The DNA of the CDR3 is TGCGCCAGCAGCCAGTCGGACAGGTCGAAAAATGAGCAGTTCTTC. It is translated as CASSQSDRSKNEQFF.

This clonotype came up once. The V and J genes are TRBV5-5 and TRBJ1-2, with D hard to call. This CDR3 has 15 residues. V lost 0 bases to trimming and J lost 7 bases, with 16 bases between them. CDR1 and CDR2 (germline): SGHKS, YYEKEE (reference sequence). The DNA of the CDR3 is TGTGCCAGCAGCTTGGATGCTTCCACCTACTGTGGCTACACCTTC. It translates to CASSLDASTYCGYTF. Filled out from reference TRBV5-5 and TRBJ1-2, the complete variable domain reads DAGVTQSPTHLIKTRGQQVTLRCSPISGHKSVSWYQQVLGQGPQFIFQYYEKEERGRGNFPDRFSARQFPNYSSELNVNALLLGDSALYLCASSLDASTYCGYTFGSGTRLTVV.

The chain employs TRBV4-2 and TRBJ2-2; D remains ambiguous. The CDR3 sequence is 15 residues long. The germline V gene has CDR1 LGHNA and CDR2 YNFKEQ. Trimming cost V 4 bases and J 6 bases, with 15 bases left between them. CDR3 loop: CASSPPGPKSGELFF. The CDR3 bases are TGTGCCAGCAGCCCCCCCGGGCCGAAGTCCGGGGAGCTGTTTTTT.

This clonotype was detected many times. V and J are TRBV7-2 and TRBJ2-3; D not certain. In germline, CDR1 is SGHTA, CDR2 FQGNSA. The germline V and J ends were trimmed by 6 bases and 1 base, with 8 bases remaining between them. The CDR3 contains 13 residues. CDR3 sequence: CASSFRGTDTQYF. The CDR3 nucleotides read TGTGCCAGCAGTTTCCGGGGCACAGATACGCAGTATTTT. The entire variable domain, with the rest obtained from reference TRBV7-2 and TRBJ2-3, is as follows: GAGVSQSPSNKVTEKGKDVELRCDPISGHTALYWYRQSLGQGLEFLIYFQGNSAPDKSGLPSDRFSAERTGGSVSTLTIQRTQQEDSAVYLCASSFRGTDTQYFGPGTRLTVL.